A single sample gave rise to the 28 T cell receptor beta chains below, sequenced in a study of blood T cells in healthy people across ages. For the second PCR, which ran for 7 to 11 cycles, a sample-barcoded 5' primer and a J-beta primer mix were used. TCRdb re-called the 5' RACE reads with MiXCR, one entry per CDR3 protein. The sample yields hundreds of thousands of distinct CDR3 sequences, around 45% seen once. Sequencing was performed on blood. The receptors were gathered from a man in his 60s in good health.

This clonotype was recorded a few times. V usage is TRBV20-1 and J usage is TRBJ1-5; 12 bases are a match to TRBD1. Per germline, CDR1 DFQATT and CDR2 SNEGSKA (reference sequence). The CDR3 totals 14 residues. Trimming at V came to 5 bases and at J to 6 bases, leaving 5 bases not matched to a gene. CDR3 nucleotides: TGCAGTGCTCCTGGGACAGGGGGCGGTCAGCCCCAGCATTTT. This sequence encodes CSAPGTGGGQPQHF.

V usage is TRBV7-2 and J usage is TRBJ2-4; 12 bases align to TRBD2. TRBJ2-7 matches the DNA end more closely, so the J call is doubtful. The germline CDR1 and CDR2 sequences are SGHTA and FQGNSA. The CDR3 runs to 18 residues. This CDR3 is CASSSVTLAGGTRYEQYF. Written as DNA, the CDR3 is TGTGCCAGCAGCTCAGTAACCCTAGCGGGGGGGACGCGCTACGAGCAGTACTTC.

The V gene is TRBV20-1, the J gene TRBJ2-4; 12 bases map to TRBD2. TRBJ2-7 explains the end of the DNA better; the J call may be wrong. CDR3 length: 14 residues. Looked up from germline, CDR1 is DFQATT and CDR2 is SNEGSKA (reference sequence). In DNA form, the CDR3 reads TGCAGTGCTAGAGATGGGGGACTAGCGGGCGAGCAGTACTTC. Protein sequence: CSARDGGLAGEQYF.

This clonotype was picked up many times. The chain recombines TRBV27 with TRBJ2-5; possibly TRBD1 or TRBD2 for D (5 bases each). With 6 bases removed from V and 4 bases from J, the gap between germline ends came to 15 bases. CDR1 MNHEY and CDR2 SMNVEV come from the germline V gene (reference sequence). The CDR3 length is 14 residues. The CDR3 region has the DNA TGTGCCAGCAGCTCCGGGACCGCCGGAGAGACCCAGTACTTC. Its translation: CASSSGTAGETQYF.

This clonotype was counted many times. The chain employs TRBV10-3 and TRBJ2-3, with D perhaps TRBD1 (7 bases). Germline V gene sequence: CDR1 ENHRY, CDR2 SYGVKD. The CDR3 totals 17 residues. With 10 bases removed from V and 4 bases from J, the gap between germline ends came to 27 bases. In DNA form, the CDR3 reads TGTGCCAGCCGGGACTCATTAGGGGGCCTCGAGCCAGATACGCAGTATTTT. Translating it yields CASRDSLGGLEPDTQYF.

This clonotype was found once. The CDR3 loop reads CASKTGTGGNEQYF. As DNA, the CDR3 is TGCGCCAGCAAAACCGGGACAGGGGGGAACGAGCAGTACTTC. The genes are TRBV5-1 and TRBJ2-7, with 11 nucleotides matching TRBD1. The length of the CDR3 is 14 residues. Looked up from germline, CDR1 is SGHRS and CDR2 is YFSETQ. The J segment lost 5 bases and the V segment lost 6 bases, leaving 7 bases of the junction unmatched.

V and J are TRBV4-3 and TRBJ2-3; the D is unclear. Between the trimmed V and J ends, which lost 1 base and 6 bases, there was a span of 8 bases. Germline V gene sequence: CDR1 LGHNA, CDR2 YSLEER. This CDR3 comprises 13 residues. Here the CDR3 reads CASSQGEKDTQYF. CDR3 sequence (DNA): TGCGCCAGCAGCCAAGGGGAAAAGGATACGCAGTATTTT.

This clonotype was seen a few times. The CDR3 loop is CASTFAKGQGYGYTF. The CDR3 DNA sequence: TGTGCCAGCACCTTCGCCAAGGGACAGGGGTATGGCTACACCTTC. This chain uses TRBV6-2 or TRBV6-3 with TRBJ1-2; the match to TRBD1 covers 10 bases. This CDR3 region has 15 residues. The V segment lost 7 bases and the J segment 5 bases; nucleotides outside the gene matches: 10. The germline CDR1 and CDR2 sequences are MNHEY and SVGEGT.

The gene calls are TRBV20-1 and TRBJ2-5; TRBD2 agrees at 14 bases. The V gene's germline CDR1 is DFQATT and CDR2 SNEGSKA (reference sequence). V lost 0 bases to trimming and J lost 2 bases; unmatched junction nucleotides: 11. CDR3 length: 19 amino acids. CDR3 region: CSARDYIAGTSGGQETQYF. In DNA form, the CDR3 reads TGCAGTGCTAGAGATTATATCGCCGGGACTAGCGGGGGACAAGAGACCCAGTACTTC.

The chain is built from TRBV7-2 and TRBJ1-5, with 9 bases that match TRBD1. This CDR3 comprises 16 residues. Losses at the gene ends were 5 bases for V and 0 bases for J; bases not matched to a gene: 5. Germline V gene data show CDR1 as SGHTA and CDR2 as FQGNSA. The CDR3 sequence: CASSTGQGYSNQPQHF. For the CDR3, the DNA is TGTGCCAGCAGCACGGGACAGGGTTATAGCAATCAGCCCCAGCATTTT.

This chain uses TRBV6-1 with TRBJ2-1; D remains ambiguous. The CDR3 sequence is 14 residues long. CDR1 and CDR2 from the germline V gene are MNHNS and SASEGT. V was shortened by 2 bases and J by 7 bases, with 12 bases between the two germline ends. CDR3 bases: TGTGCCAGCAGTGAAAGGGCAGGATGGAATGAGCAGTTCTTC. Encoded protein: CASSERAGWNEQFF.

This chain joins TRBV9 and TRBJ2-3; D unclear. Germline-derived CDR1 and CDR2 are SGDLS and YYNGEE. The CDR3 consists of 14 residues. V lost 3 bases to trimming and J lost 2 bases, with 10 bases between them. CDR3 coding DNA: TGTGCCAGCAGCGGCGTGAGGTACACAGATACGCAGTATTTT. This gives the protein CASSGVRYTDTQYF.

The chain is built from TRBV18 and TRBJ2-3; D possibly corresponds to TRBD2 (6 bases). V was shortened by 3 bases and J by 4 bases, with 14 bases between the two germline ends. Germline values: CDR1 KGHSH, CDR2 LQKENI. The CDR3 totals 15 residues. This chain's CDR3 is CASSPPRGLADTQYF. The CDR3 DNA reads as TGTGCCAGCTCACCCCCCCGGGGGTTGGCAGATACGCAGTATTTT.

V is TRBV3-1 and J is TRBJ2-3; 7 bases agree with TRBD2. CDR3 size: 17 residues. Germline V CDR1 and CDR2: LGHDT, YNNKEL (reference sequence). V dropped 0 bases and J dropped 6; count of bases not matched to a gene: 12. In DNA form, the CDR3 reads TGTGCCAGCAGCCAAGATACCCTAGCGGTACTAAGGGATACGCAGTATTTT. As protein: CASSQDTLAVLRDTQYF.

This chain links TRBV5-1 with TRBJ1-1; unclear D gene. Germline V gives CDR1 SGHRS, CDR2 YFSETQ. V lost 2 bases to trimming and J lost 9 bases, with 11 bases between them. There are 12 residues in the CDR3. CDR3 in DNA: TGCGCCAGCAGCTTCCCCGGCCCCCAAGCTTTCTTT. Its translation: CASSFPGPQAFF.

The V and J genes are TRBV12-3 or TRBV12-4 and TRBJ1-1; the D is unclear. The CDR3 is 13 amino acids. V was cut by 5 bases and J by 4 bases, with 11 bases left in between. The CDR3 nucleotides are TGTGCCAGCAGTGGCCTGTCCGGCACTGAAGCTTTCTTT. Residues: CASSGLSGTEAFF.

J is TRBJ2-1 and V is TRBV20-1; the match to TRBD2 covers 8 bases. J was trimmed by 5 bases and V by 5 bases; bases with no gene match: 11. Germline V gives CDR1 DFQATT, CDR2 SNEGSKA (reference sequence). The CDR3 extends over 15 amino acids. CDR3 coding DNA: TGCAGTGCTCCCATCGCAGTAGCGGGGAACAATGAGCAGTTCTTC. This codes for CSAPIAVAGNNEQFF.

The chain combines TRBV6-6 with TRBJ1-2; D unclear. There are 13 residues in the CDR3. V lost 8 bases, J lost 4 bases, and 14 bases lay in between. Germline V lookup: CDR1 MNHNY, CDR2 SVGAGI (reference sequence). Here the CDR3 reads CASSHGVAYGYTF. DNA of the CDR3: TGTGCCAGCTCACACGGGGTGGCCTATGGCTACACCTTC.

This clonotype showed up just a few times. The V and J genes are TRBV5-1 and TRBJ2-7; D remains unclear. CDR1 is SGHRS and CDR2 is YFSETQ in the germline V gene. The V and J ends lost 0 bases and 2 bases respectively, with 15 bases between them. This CDR3 is 16 amino acids long. The DNA of the CDR3 is TGCGCCAGCAGCTTGGCTTTTATCAGCCAACCCTACGAGCAGTACTTC. Translation gives CASSLAFISQPYEQYF.

The chain combines TRBV20-1 with TRBJ2-7, with unresolved D. The germline V and J ends were trimmed by 4 bases and 3 bases, with 13 bases remaining between them. The CDR3 loop spans 13 amino acids. Germline V gives CDR1 DFQATT, CDR2 SNEGSKA (reference sequence). CDR3: CSAISRSGYEQYF. The CDR3 nucleotides are TGCAGTGCTATTTCCAGGTCGGGCTACGAGCAGTACTTC.

The J gene is TRBJ2-3, the V gene TRBV4-1; D not resolved. CDR1 and CDR2 (germline): MGHRA, YSYEKL. The CDR3 runs 12 residues. Trimming left V 3 bases short and J 6 bases short, with 7 bases between. CDR3 coding DNA: TGCGCCAGCAGCCATTTTCCCGATACGCAGTATTTT. Translated, it gives CASSHFPDTQYF.

The chain couples TRBV12-5 to TRBJ2-1; 8 bases are shared with TRBD2. Trimming cost V 6 bases and J 1 base; bases outside gene matches: 11. Per germline, CDR1 LGHNT and CDR2 FRNRAP. The CDR3 is made up of 17 amino acids. This CDR3 reads CASGPPGGGRSYNEQFF. CDR3 DNA sequence: TGTGCTAGTGGCCCCCCGGGGGGGGGGAGGTCCTACAATGAGCAGTTCTTC.

This sequence joins TRBV30 and TRBJ2-5, with TRBD2 matching over 9 bases. Germline V gene sequence: CDR1 GTSNPN, CDR2 SVGIG (reference sequence). V dropped 0 bases and J dropped 4; count of bases not matched to a gene: 6. CDR3 length: 15 residues. DNA of the CDR3: TGTGCCTGGAGTGTACGGGAGCGGGGGGTAGAGACCCAGTACTTC. Its protein is CAWSVRERGVETQYF.

The V call is TRBV18, the J call TRBJ2-7; 9 bases line up with TRBD1. This CDR3 has 14 amino acids. The ends lost 3 bases at V and 6 bases at J; junction bases unmatched: 6. The germline gives CDR1 KGHSH, CDR2 LQKENI. Here the CDR3 reads CASSPGTGWSEQYF. The DNA for the CDR3 is TGTGCCAGCTCACCCGGGACAGGGTGGAGCGAGCAGTACTTC. Full variable domain (rest looked up from reference TRBV18 and TRBJ2-7): NAGVMQNPRHLVRRRGQEARLRCSPMKGHSHVYWYRQLPEEGLKFMVYLQKENIIDESGMPKERFSAEFPKEGPSILRIQQVVRGDSAAYFCASSPGTGWSEQYFGPGTRLTVT.

About this clonotype: A much larger clone is a single base away; this may be a read error. V gene TRBV29-1 combines with J gene TRBJ2-5, with TRBD2 as a possible D gene (6 bases). The J call may be mistaken, given a closer DNA end match to TRBJ2-4. The length of the CDR3 is 15 residues. Per the germline V gene, CDR1 is SQVTM and CDR2 is ANQGSEA. CDR3 coding DNA: TGCGGCGTTGAAGAGGCGTGGGGGGTTGAAAGCATTCAGTACTTC. It yields the protein CGVEEAWGVESIQYF.

The genes are TRBV7-6 and TRBJ2-5; no clear D. Germline assignment: CDR1 SGHVS and CDR2 FNYEAQ. The CDR3 length is 15 residues. V shed 5 bases and J shed 5 bases, with 18 bases lying between them. The CDR3 spells CASSLSLPASETQYF. The CDR3 nucleotides read TGTGCCAGCAGCCTTAGTCTTCCAGCGTCGGAGACCCAGTACTTC.

This clonotype was found a few times. The genes are TRBV30 and TRBJ2-5; tentatively, D is TRBD1 or TRBD2 (5 bases each). TRBJ2-7 matches the DNA end more closely, so the J call is doubtful. CDR1 is GTSNPN, CDR2 SVGIG, per germline (reference sequence). The CDR3 totals 13 residues. CDR3 amino acids: CAWSTGRDHEQYF. The CDR3 DNA sequence: TGTGCCTGGAGTACAGGCAGGGACCACGAGCAGTACTTC.

V and J are TRBV5-1 and TRBJ1-1; 7 positions agree with TRBD1. Germline V gene data show CDR1 as SGHRS and CDR2 as YFSETQ. CDR3 size: 16 residues. After removal of 0 bases from V and 5 bases from J, the junction contained 10 bases not matched to a gene. The CDR3 nucleotides are TGCGCCAGCAGCTTGGTCGGCAGGGGGATATCGACTGAAGCTTTCTTT. This gives the protein CASSLVGRGISTEAFF.